This T cell receptor (delta chain) was profiled in a study of gamma-delta chains in newborns, infants, children. TCRdb re-processed the reads via CATT. The sample lists some 12,000 delta-chain clones, about 8.7% occurring once. This sequence was found in a child who was a newborn, infant or young child, either healthy, febrile or measles-vaccinated (not recorded which). The specimen sequenced was blood.

CDR3 in DNA: TGTGCCTGTGACACGTCGGGGATAAGCTCCTGGGACACCCGACAGATGTTTTTC. Amino acid sequence: CACDTSGISSWDTRQMFF. This chain links TRDV2 with TRDJ3; 7 bases map to TRDD3. With 1 base clipped from V and 0 bases from J, the junction kept 5 bases outside the gene matches. This CDR3 spans 18 amino acids. Germline V gene sequence: CDR1 GEAIGNYY, CDR2 EKD.